Below, 15 T cell receptor beta chains from the same sample are listed, as sequenced in a study of molecular identifiers for immune sequencing clone quantification. TCRdb reprocessed the PCR reads via MiXCR and lists one record per CDR3 protein. The sample holds a few hundred thousand distinct CDR3 sequences; around 23% are singletons and the top ten take roughly 0.77%. Sample: naive CD8+ T cells from blood, with Jurkat cell RNA spiked in. This sample's subset: FACS-sorted CD8+CD4-CCR7+CD45RA+ naive T cells. Receptors originate from a human donor in good health. Some libraries in this study had Jurkat cell RNA spiked in.

This clonotype was seen many times. V is TRBV29-1 and J is TRBJ1-4; D uncertain. Trimming left V 4 bases short and J 1 base short, with 13 bases between. This CDR3 spans 15 amino acids. CDR1 SQVTM and CDR2 ANQGSEA come from the germline V gene. This chain's CDR3 is CSVGDLAGTNEKLFF. The DNA for the CDR3 is TGCAGCGTTGGAGACCTAGCGGGAACTAATGAAAAACTGTTTTTT.

Only a few counts were recorded for this clonotype. The V and J genes are TRBV7-6 and TRBJ2-3; TRBD2 agrees at 8 bases. Germline V gives CDR1 SGHVS, CDR2 FNYEAQ. The CDR3 totals 18 residues. Trimming at V came to 5 bases and at J to 1 base, leaving 14 bases not matched to a gene. The CDR3 loop is CASSPTATTSGRTDTQYF. The CDR3, as DNA: TGTGCCAGCAGCCCGACCGCAACTACTAGCGGTCGCACAGATACGCAGTATTTT.

This clonotype was seen more than once but under ten times. DNA for the CDR3: TGCGCCAGCAGCCAAGGGACAGGGCCGCTGTATGGCTACACCTTC. Its protein product is CASSQGTGPLYGYTF. The V call is TRBV4-3, the J call TRBJ1-2, with 8 bases matching TRBD1. Unmatched junction bases numbered 6, after V lost 1 base and J lost 5 bases. The CDR3 consists of 15 residues. Germline V gene lookup returns CDR1 LGHNA and CDR2 YSLEER.

V and J are TRBV5-3 and TRBJ1-2; D is uncertain. TRBV5-3 is recorded as an ORF, its role being uncertain. This CDR3 is built from 18 residues. Trimming stripped 8 bases from V and 3 bases from J, with 29 bases between. The CDR3 sequence: CASGLEPRAGLADYGYTF. DNA of the CDR3: TGTGCCAGCGGCTTGGAACCTAGGGCAGGCCTGGCGGACTATGGCTACACCTTC.

About this clonotype: At one boundary the junction diverges from the germline segment, which might be a read error. The chain combines TRBV5-1 with TRBJ2-7, with 7 positions matching TRBD1. CDR3 size: 14 residues. CDR1 SGHRS and CDR2 YFSETQ come from the germline V gene. Here the CDR3 DNA reads TGCACCAGCAGCTTGGTTCAGGGGGAGAGGGAGCAGTACTTC. Amino acids: CTSSLVQGEREQYF.

This rearrangement joins TRBV4-2 to TRBJ1-2; D is ambiguous. Trimming took off 0 bases at V and 6 bases at J, with 11 bases between the two ends. Per germline, CDR1 LGHNA and CDR2 YNFKEQ. The length of the CDR3 is 14 residues. This CDR3 reads CASSQDYGSDGYTF. The CDR3 DNA is TGTGCCAGCAGCCAAGATTACGGTAGTGATGGCTACACCTTC.

The CDR3 loop is CASSLPGTADTQYF. In DNA form, the CDR3 reads TGTGCCAGCAGCTTACCAGGGACGGCAGATACGCAGTATTTT. This chain connects TRBV11-3 to TRBJ2-3, with D perhaps TRBD1 or TRBD2 (5 bases each). The ends were cut back, 2 bases at V and 4 bases at J, with 10 bases in the middle. This CDR3 has 14 residues. Germline CDR1 is SGHNT and CDR2 is YENEEA.

This clonotype was observed at least ten times. The chain has TRBV12-3 or TRBV12-4 and TRBJ1-4; D is ambiguous. Trimming shortened V by 6 bases and J by 8 bases, and 10 bases separated the two germline ends. There are 12 residues in the CDR3. The CDR3 coding sequence is TGTGCCAGCAGCTTCGATAGCGAAAAACTGTTTTTT. Amino acid sequence: CASSFDSEKLFF.

This chain uses TRBV7-2 with TRBJ2-7; D is unclear. CDR1 and CDR2 from the germline V gene are SGHTA and FQGNSA. Trimming took off 0 bases at V and 3 bases at J, with 9 bases between the two ends. The CDR3 runs 14 residues. The CDR3 coding sequence is TGTGCCAGCAGCTTAGCAGGGTCAATCTACGAGCAGTACTTC. This translates into CASSLAGSIYEQYF.

On this clonotype itself: Since a much larger clone is just one base distant, this may be a read error. The chain combines TRBV4-3 with TRBJ1-2; D is unresolved. The V gene lost 0 bases and the J gene lost 4 bases, with 12 bases spanning the gap. The length of the CDR3 is 15 residues. Germline values: CDR1 LGHNA, CDR2 YSLEER. In DNA form, the CDR3 reads TGCGCCAGCAGCCAAGATCGAGTTCCTGGCTATGGCTACACCTTC. This codes for CASSQDRVPGYGYTF.

This clonotype was seen only a few times. CDR3 DNA: TGTGCCAGCAGCTTAGGTCCGGGGGCTATAAGCTCCTACGAGCAGTACTTC. It is translated as CASSLGPGAISSYEQYF. The chain couples TRBV7-9 to TRBJ2-7; either TRBD1 or TRBD2 may fit D (6 bases each). V was pared by 1 base and J by 0 bases, with 16 bases between. Germline V CDR1 and CDR2: SEHNR, FQNEAQ (reference sequence). This CDR3 is 17 amino acids long.

Comment on this clonotype: Mismatch with germline at one junction end may stem from a read error. J is TRBJ2-7 and V is TRBV7-7, with 7 bases lining up with TRBD2. Germline CDR1 SSHAT, CDR2 FNYEAQ (reference sequence). This CDR3 has 14 amino acids. CDR3 protein: CASSPASGSYEQYF. Here the CDR3 DNA reads TGTGCTAGCAGCCCGGCTAGCGGTTCCTACGAGCAGTACTTC.

This clonotype appeared a few times. The V gene is TRBV5-1, the J gene TRBJ2-1; D not resolved. The CDR3 extends over 12 amino acids. The germline CDR1 and CDR2 sequences are SGHRS and YFSETQ. Trimming left V 0 bases short and J 8 bases short, with 6 bases between. The CDR3 nucleotides read TGCGCCAGCAGCTTGGGGGCCTATGAGCAGTTCTTC. It is translated as CASSLGAYEQFF.

The chain is built from TRBV20-1 and TRBJ1-5; a weak D match, TRBD1 (6 bases). The germline V gene encodes CDR1 DFQATT and CDR2 SNEGSKA (reference sequence). Trimming stripped 6 bases from V and 0 bases from J, with 18 bases between. There are 16 residues in the CDR3. The CDR3 protein is CSAKQGLAYSNQPQHF. CDR3 bases: TGCAGTGCAAAACAGGGACTGGCTTATAGCAATCAGCCCCAGCATTTT.

Points on this clonotype: A much larger clone differs from this one at a single base, so this may be a read error. The V call is TRBV30, the J call TRBJ2-5; D call uncertain. Trimming stripped 3 bases from V and 5 bases from J, with 13 bases between. CDR1 and CDR2 (germline): GTSNPN, SVGIG (reference sequence). This CDR3 region has 13 residues. This CDR3 is CAWRMPAVETQYF. The CDR3 DNA follows: TGTGCCTGGAGAATGCCTGCGGTTGAGACCCAGTACTTC.